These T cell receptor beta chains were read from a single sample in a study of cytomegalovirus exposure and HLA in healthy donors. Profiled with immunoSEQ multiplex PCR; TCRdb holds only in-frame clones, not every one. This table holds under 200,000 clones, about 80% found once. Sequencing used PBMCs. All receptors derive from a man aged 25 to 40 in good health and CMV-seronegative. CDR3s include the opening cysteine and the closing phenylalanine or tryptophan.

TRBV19	CASRIVVGARRNTEAFF
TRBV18	CASSPGPSSGANVLTF
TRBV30	CARTEGAYGYTF
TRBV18	CASRGAGTPGGDTQYF
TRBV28	CASSLQRTYPGQGSYNEQFF
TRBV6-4	CASNTGQGNGEGNTIYF
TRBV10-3	CAISRGLASEQYF
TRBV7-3	CASSLKGGGGYGYTF
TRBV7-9	CASSAWADQETQYF
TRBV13	CASSPGLGYEQYF
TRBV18	CASSPQGADSVTF
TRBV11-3	CASSSIPGLAGGVQETQYF
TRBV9	CASSIGTGYSGNTIYF
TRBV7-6	CASSFSGYGYTF
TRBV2	CASSESGETAFF
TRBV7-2	CASSPPGQGAFYGYTF
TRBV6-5	CASSTRTGGFYEQYF
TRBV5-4	CASSRGPVGPGSGYTF
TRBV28	CASSPRLAGVREYF
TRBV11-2	CASSPEKDLRMEKLFF
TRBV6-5	CASSYHGLAGTDTQYF
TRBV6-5	CASSYSGRGSSYEQYF
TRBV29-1	CSVEEGTGLETQYF
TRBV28	CASSFGRGKEAFF
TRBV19	CASSLSGGAHNEQFF
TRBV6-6	CASSPGDSHYGYTF
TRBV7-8	CASSHEPARGYGYTF
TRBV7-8	CASSLGHSGPYEQYF
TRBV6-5	CASGPRDSNEKLFF
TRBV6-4	CASRASGGEISYEQYF
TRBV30	CAWSVQARGRTFF
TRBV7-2	CASSPRVGPDTQYF
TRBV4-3	CASSQGRGQANTGELFF
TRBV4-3	CASSQDSGAGSPLHF
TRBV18	CASSPRTRMTGNTEAFF
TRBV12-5	CASGLGTVNTGELFF
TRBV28	CASSVFMERTEAFF
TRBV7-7	CASSFRTGDTGELFF
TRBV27	CASSFTNRGTEAFF
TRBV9	CASSVGWGRGYTF
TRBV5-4	CASSFDRGETYEQYF
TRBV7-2	CASSLGFQGSNSPLHF
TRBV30	CAWSATGGLANEKLFF
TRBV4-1	CASSQRLEWRGTYNEQFF
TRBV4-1	CASSHITGMWSEKLFF
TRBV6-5	CASSKDRGKETQYF